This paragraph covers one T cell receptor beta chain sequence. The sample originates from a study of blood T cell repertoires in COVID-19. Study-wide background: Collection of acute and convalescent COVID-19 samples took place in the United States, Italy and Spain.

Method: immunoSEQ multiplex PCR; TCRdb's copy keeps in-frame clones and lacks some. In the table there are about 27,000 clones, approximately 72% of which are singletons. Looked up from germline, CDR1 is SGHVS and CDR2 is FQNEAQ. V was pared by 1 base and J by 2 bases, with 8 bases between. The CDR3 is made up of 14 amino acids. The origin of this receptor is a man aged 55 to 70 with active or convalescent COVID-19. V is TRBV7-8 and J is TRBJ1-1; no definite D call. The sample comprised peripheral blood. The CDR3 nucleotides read TGTGCCAGCAGCTTAGTATCGGGAAACACTGAAGCTTTCTTT. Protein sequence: CASSLVSGNTEAFF. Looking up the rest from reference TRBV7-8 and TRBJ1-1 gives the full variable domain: GAGVSQSPRYKVAKRGQDVALRCDPISGHVSLFWYQQALGQGPEFLTYFQNEAQLDKSGLPSDRFFAERPEGSVSTLKIQRTQQEDSAVYLCASSLVSGNTEAFFGQGTRLTVV.